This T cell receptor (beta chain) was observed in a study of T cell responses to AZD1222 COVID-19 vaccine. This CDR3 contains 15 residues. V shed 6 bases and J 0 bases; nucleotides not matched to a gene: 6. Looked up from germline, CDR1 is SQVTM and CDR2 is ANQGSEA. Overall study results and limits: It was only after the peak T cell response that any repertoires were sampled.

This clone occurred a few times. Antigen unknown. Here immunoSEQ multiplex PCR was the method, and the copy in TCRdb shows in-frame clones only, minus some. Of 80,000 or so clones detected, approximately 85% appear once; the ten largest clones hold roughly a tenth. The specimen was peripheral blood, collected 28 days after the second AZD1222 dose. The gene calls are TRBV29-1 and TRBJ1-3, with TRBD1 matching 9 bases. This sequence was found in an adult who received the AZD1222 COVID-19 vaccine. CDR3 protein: CSVEDRGTSGNTIYF. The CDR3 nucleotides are TGCAGCGTAGAGGACAGGGGAACCTCTGGAAACACCATATATTTT.